This TCR beta chain was sequenced in a study of T cell responses to AZD1222 COVID-19 vaccine. Study-wide results and caveats: Targeting of unmutated variant regions was reportedly seen in nearly half of spike-specific TCRs.

This clone occurred a few times. Its antigen remains unidentified. Some clones are missing from TCRdb's copy, which holds only in-frame ones; the method was immunoSEQ multiplex PCR. The profile shows roughly 53,000 clones, approximately 88% of them singletons. Germline-derived CDR1 and CDR2 are GTSNPN and SVGIG (reference sequence). The CDR3 is 13 amino acids. V lost 5 bases and J 6 bases, leaving 17 bases between the germline ends. The chain joins TRBV30 to TRBJ2-7; tentatively, D is TRBD1 (6 bases). Specimen: peripheral blood, collected on day 0 of AZD1222 vaccination. This receptor was identified in an adult in good health. The CDR3 DNA reads as TGTGCCTGGTCCGGACGTCGCAGGGGCGAGCAGTACTTC. Translated, it gives CAWSGRRRGEQYF.